This is a list of T cell receptor beta chains from one sample in a study of blood T cell repertoires in COVID-19. Generated by immunoSEQ multiplex PCR, the TCRdb table keeps only in-frame clones and is missing some. The sample lists 150,000 to 170,000 clones; about 80% were seen once. The sequenced material came from peripheral blood. All receptors derive from a woman aged 55 to 70 with acute or convalescent COVID-19. The CDR3 runs from the conserved cysteine through the conserved F or W. D genes are given only for firm matches. Not all rows give a size; the values are once, few, many and, for expanded clones, a class.

>TRBJ2-1|few|12|TRBV29-1|TRBD1
TGCAGCGTCATGACAGGGGGCAATGAGCAGTTCTTC
CSVMTGGNEQFF
>TRBJ1-1|-|13|TRBV12-3/TRBV12-4|-
TGTGCCAGCAGTTTAGTTCAGGGCACTGAAGCTTTCTTT
CASSLVQGTEAFF
>TRBJ2-3|-|17|TRBV9|TRBD2
TGTGCCAGCAGCGCTAGCGGGGGGGCCTCCGGCACAGATACGCAGTATTTT
CASSASGGASGTDTQYF
>TRBJ2-2|-|14|TRBV5-1|-
TGCGCCAGCAGCCCCATCTCGGGCACCGGGGAGCTGTTTTTT
CASSPISGTGELFF
>TRBJ2-6|-|15|TRBV20-1|-
TGCAGTGCTAGTCAGGGAAACTCTGGGGCCAACGTCCTGACTTTC
CSASQGNSGANVLTF
>TRBJ1-5|-|13|TRBV6-5|-
TGTGCCAGTAGATCGCAGGGAAATCAGCCCCAGCATTTT
CASRSQGNQPQHF
>TRBJ1-4|-|13|TRBV30|-
TGTGCCTGGGCCTCAGGCCATAATGAAAAACTGTTTTTT
CAWASGHNEKLFF
>TRBJ1-2|-|14|TRBV28|TRBD1
TGTGCCAGCAACCCGGGACAGGGATATTTGGGCTACACCTTC
CASNPGQGYLGYTF
>TRBJ2-1|-|12|TRBV7-9|-
TGTGCCAGCAGCCGAGGGAACAATGAGCAGTTCTTC
CASSRGNNEQFF
>TRBJ1-2|-|12|TRBV29-1|-
TGCAGCGTCGCCCGGGATTACTATGGCTACACCTTC
CSVARDYYGYTF
>TRBJ2-1|-|16|TRBV4-1|-
TGCGCCAGCAGCCAAGAAGATAGTTCCGCCTACAATGAGCAGTTCTTC
CASSQEDSSAYNEQFF
>TRBJ1-1|-|13|TRBV7-8|-
TGTGCCAGCAGCTTAGACAGGGACACTGAAGCTTTCTTT
CASSLDRDTEAFF
>TRBJ1-6|-|15|TRBV21-1|-
TGTGCCAGCAGCAGGGCGGAGACAGGGAATTCACCCCTCCACTTT
CASSRAETGNSPLHF
>TRBJ2-1|-|16|TRBV6-1|-
TGTGCCAGCAGTGAAGCTCCGCGGGGGCCTTACAATGAGCAGTTCTTC
CASSEAPRGPYNEQFF
>TRBJ2-6|-|18|TRBV5-5|-
TGTGCCAGCAGCTTGGCCGTGGATAACAGCCGTCGGGCCAACGTCCTGACTTTC
CASSLAVDNSRRANVLTF
>TRBJ2-2|-|13|TRBV6-5|-
TGTGCCGGCAGGACAACGAACACCGGGGAGCTGTTTTTT
CAGRTTNTGELFF
>TRBJ1-4|-|15|TRBV28|TRBD1
TGTGCCAGCAGTACCTTGACAGGGGGCAATGAAAAACTGTTTTTT
CASSTLTGGNEKLFF
>TRBJ2-1|-|14|TRBV3-1/TRBV3-2|-
TGTGCCAGCAGCGATAGTACCGGGGGCAATGAGCAGTTCTTC
CASSDSTGGNEQFF
>TRBJ2-4|-|18|TRBV7-2|TRBD2
TGTGCCAGCAGCCCAAGACTAGCGGGTCTCCTAGCCAAAAACATTCAGTACTTC
CASSPRLAGLLAKNIQYF
>TRBJ1-3|few|12|TRBV10-3|TRBD1
TGTGCCATGCGGGGACAGGGAAACACCATATATTTT
CAMRGQGNTIYF
>TRBJ1-1|-|15|TRBV2|TRBD1
TGTGCCAGCAGTGAGGGAAACAGGGGAGGCACTGAAGCTTTCTTT
CASSEGNRGGTEAFF
>TRBJ1-1|-|13|TRBV7-8|-
TGTGCCAGCAGCTTTATAATCCAGGGTGAAGCTTTCTTT
CASSFIIQGEAFF
>TRBJ1-5|-|14|TRBV5-1|TRBD1
TGCGCCAGCAGCCTGACAGGGTCGGATCAGCCCCAGCATTTT
CASSLTGSDQPQHF
>TRBJ2-3|-|15|TRBV4-1|-
TGCGCCAGCAGCCAAGAAGGTACTACCGGAGATACGCAGTATTTT
CASSQEGTTGDTQYF
>TRBJ2-1|-|18|TRBV28|TRBD1
TGTGCCAGCAGTTTAGGGGACAGGGGGCAGTCAGGGTACAATGAGCAGTTCTTC
CASSLGDRGQSGYNEQFF
>TRBJ2-5|-|16|TRBV2|TRBD2
TGTGCCAGCAGCCAAGGACTAGCGGTCCCCAGGGAGACCCAGTACTTC
CASSQGLAVPRETQYF
>TRBJ2-1|-|15|TRBV10-3|-
TGTGCCATCAGTGAGTCGTCTGAGGGGGTACGTGGGCAGTTCTTC
CAISESSEGVRGQFF
>TRBJ1-4|-|15|TRBV5-5|-
TGTGCCAGCAGCCGAGGGTCGGAAGCTAATGAAAAACTGTTTTTT
CASSRGSEANEKLFF
>TRBJ1-1|-|11|TRBV30|-
TGTGCCTGGAGTTCGTACACTGAAGCTTTCTTT
CAWSSYTEAFF
>TRBJ2-1|few|14|TRBV5-3|-
TGTGCCAGAAGCTTGTCCTTCACTTACAATGAGCAGTTCTTC
CARSLSFTYNEQFF
>TRBJ2-3|-|18|TRBV9|TRBD2
TGTGCCAGCAGCCACGAGATGGGACTAGCGGGGGGGACAGATACGCAGTATTTT
CASSHEMGLAGGTDTQYF
>TRBJ2-5|-|16|TRBV6-4|-
TGTGCCAGCAGTTCCGGACTCCACCCTAACGAAGAGACCCAGTACTTC
CASSSGLHPNEETQYF
>TRBJ2-3|once|13|TRBV5-6|-
TGTGCCAGCAGCCCTTTAGCCACAGATACGCAGTATTTT
CASSPLATDTQYF
>TRBJ1-3|-|14|TRBV7-8|-
TGTGCCAGCAGCCAACAGGGAGCTGGAAACACCATATATTTT
CASSQQGAGNTIYF
>TRBJ1-2|-|15|TRBV15|-
TGTGCCACCAGCAGAGATTGGGGAGGGAACTATGGCTACACCTTC
CATSRDWGGNYGYTF
>TRBJ1-2|-|14|TRBV7-3|TRBD1
TGTGCCAGCAGCTCCTCGGACAGGGCTAGTGGCTACACCTTC
CASSSSDRASGYTF
>TRBJ1-1|-|15|TRBV19|-
TGTGCCAGTAGTCGACGAGCAGGGTCGAACACTGAAGCTTTCTTT
CASSRRAGSNTEAFF
>TRBJ1-1|-|13|TRBV13|-
TGTGCCAGCAGCTTCCCTTATGACACTGAAGCTTTCTTT
CASSFPYDTEAFF
>TRBJ2-7|once|15|TRBV2|TRBD1
TGTGCCAGCAGTCACGGGGGGACAGGGGGCGACGAGCAGTACTTC
CASSHGGTGGDEQYF
>TRBJ1-1|-|15|TRBV4-2|-
TGTGCCAGCAGCCAAGACGCCAGGGCCGACACTGAAGCTTTCTTT
CASSQDARADTEAFF
>TRBJ1-5|-|17|TRBV5-5|TRBD1
TGTGCCAGCAGCTTGGGGGCCCGGACAGGGAGCAATCAGCCCCAGCATTTT
CASSLGARTGSNQPQHF
>TRBJ2-1|-|15|TRBV7-6|TRBD1
TGTGCCAGCAGCCGAATCGACAGGGGGCGACGCGAGCAGTTCTTC
CASSRIDRGRREQFF